Listed below are T cell receptor beta chains from one sample, sequenced in a study of T cell repertoires in cytomegalovirus infection. These TCRs' antigens remain unknown. TCRdb fed the reads into MiXCR, producing one record per CDR3 protein. The sample yields around 900,000 distinct CDR3 sequences, approximately 31% seen once. The input for sequencing was cultured CD8+ T cells from PBMCs, taken from culture after CMV antigen stimulation. Receptor source: a human donor in good health (CMV status not recorded). Some clones in this sample may be carry-over from other donors' samples. The CDR3 runs from the conserved cysteine through the conserved F or W. Fields, in order: V gene, J gene, D gene, clone size, CDR3 DNA, CDR3 protein. A D gene is named only where the DNA matches it firmly. Only some rows state a clone size, as once, few, many or a class for expanded clones.

TRBV6-8	TRBJ2-3	TRBD2	NA	TGTGCCAGCCTAAGGGAGCGGGGGTCAGATACGCAGTATTTT	CASLRERGSDTQYF
TRBV19	TRBJ2-2	NA	NA	TGTGCCAGTAGTATAATTGGGGGGACCGGGGAGCTGTTTTTT	CASSIIGGTGELFF
TRBV20-1	TRBJ2-7	NA	NA	TGCAGTGCTAGAGAAAGGACAGAGCCCTACGAGCAGTACTTC	CSARERTEPYEQYF
TRBV6-8	TRBJ1-2	NA	few	TGTGCCAGCAGTTACCGAACCGGTTATGGCTACACCTTC	CASSYRTGYGYTF
TRBV4-3	TRBJ2-1	NA	few	TGCGCCAGCAGCCAAGATCAGCGGAGTAGCAATGAGCAGTTCTTC	CASSQDQRSSNEQFF
TRBV12-3/TRBV12-4	TRBJ1-2	TRBD1	NA	TGTGCCAGCAGTGATACTCGGACAGGGGACTATGGCTACACCTTC	CASSDTRTGDYGYTF
TRBV27	TRBJ2-1	TRBD2	few	TGTGCCAGCAGTTTGCTGACTAGCGGGGGGATCGATGAGCAGTTCTTC	CASSLLTSGGIDEQFF
TRBV27	TRBJ2-4	TRBD2	NA	TGTGCCAGCAGTTTACTCCCCTTTTCTAGCGGGGAATCGAACATTCAGTACTTC	CASSLLPFSSGESNIQYF
TRBV5-5	TRBJ1-2	NA	few	TGTGCCAGCAGCCCCGACAGGACCCCGTATGGCTACACCTTC	CASSPDRTPYGYTF
TRBV5-1	TRBJ2-7	NA	once	TGCGCCAGCAGCCCGCTTCTAGGGCAGGAGGTCTACGAGCAGTACTTC	CASSPLLGQEVYEQYF